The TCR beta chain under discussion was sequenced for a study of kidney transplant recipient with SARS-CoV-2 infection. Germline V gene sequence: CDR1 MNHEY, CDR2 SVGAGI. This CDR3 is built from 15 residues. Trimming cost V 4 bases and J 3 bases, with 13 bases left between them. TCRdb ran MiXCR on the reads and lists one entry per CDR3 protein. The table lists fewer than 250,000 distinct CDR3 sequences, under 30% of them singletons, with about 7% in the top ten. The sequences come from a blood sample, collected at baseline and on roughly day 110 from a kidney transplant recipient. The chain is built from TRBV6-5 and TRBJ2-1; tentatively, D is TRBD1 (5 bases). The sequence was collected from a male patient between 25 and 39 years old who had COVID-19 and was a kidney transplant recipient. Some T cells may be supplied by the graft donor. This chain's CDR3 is CASSFRQPSYNEQFF. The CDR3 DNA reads TGTGCCAGCAGTTTTAGACAGCCCAGCTACAATGAGCAGTTCTTC.